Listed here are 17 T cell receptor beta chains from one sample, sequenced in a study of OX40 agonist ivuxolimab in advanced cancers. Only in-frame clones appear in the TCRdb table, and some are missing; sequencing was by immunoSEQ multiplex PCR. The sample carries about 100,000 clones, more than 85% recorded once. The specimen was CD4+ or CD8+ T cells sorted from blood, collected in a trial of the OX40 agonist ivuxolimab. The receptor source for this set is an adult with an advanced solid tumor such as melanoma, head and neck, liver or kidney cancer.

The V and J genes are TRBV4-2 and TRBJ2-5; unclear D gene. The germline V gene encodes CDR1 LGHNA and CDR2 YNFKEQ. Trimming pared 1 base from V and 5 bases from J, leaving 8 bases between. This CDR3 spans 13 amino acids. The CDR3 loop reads CASSQGRVETQYF. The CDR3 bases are TGTGCCAGCAGCCAAGGACGAGTTGAGACCCAGTACTTC.

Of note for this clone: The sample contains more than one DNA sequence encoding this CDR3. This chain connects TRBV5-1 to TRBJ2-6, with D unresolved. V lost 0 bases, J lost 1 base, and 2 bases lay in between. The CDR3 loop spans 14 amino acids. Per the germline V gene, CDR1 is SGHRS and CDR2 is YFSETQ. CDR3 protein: CASSLGSGANVLTF. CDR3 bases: TGCGCCAGCAGCTTGGGGTCTGGGGCCAACGTCCTGACTTTC.

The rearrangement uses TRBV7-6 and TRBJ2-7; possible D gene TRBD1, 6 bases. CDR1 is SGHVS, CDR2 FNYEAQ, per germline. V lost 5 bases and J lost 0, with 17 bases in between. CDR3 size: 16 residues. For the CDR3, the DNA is TGTGCCAGCAGCGCCGCTCCGGGACACAGCTCCTACGAGCAGTACTTC. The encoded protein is CASSAAPGHSSYEQYF.

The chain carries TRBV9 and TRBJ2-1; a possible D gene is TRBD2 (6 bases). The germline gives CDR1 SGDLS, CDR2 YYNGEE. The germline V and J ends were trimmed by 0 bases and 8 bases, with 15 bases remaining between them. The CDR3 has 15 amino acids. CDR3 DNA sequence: TGTGCCAGCAGCGTAGCCCCGGGAGTGACCGATGAGCAGTTCTTC. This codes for CASSVAPGVTDEQFF.

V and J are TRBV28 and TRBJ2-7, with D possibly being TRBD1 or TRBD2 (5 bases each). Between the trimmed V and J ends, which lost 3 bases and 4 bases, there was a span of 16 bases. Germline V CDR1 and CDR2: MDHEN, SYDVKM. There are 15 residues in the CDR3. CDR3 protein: CASSLSGTMEYEQYF. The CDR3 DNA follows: TGTGCCAGCAGTTTGTCCGGGACGATGGAATACGAGCAGTACTTC.

The CDR3 sequence is CASSPAGTRMNTEAFF. The CDR3 nucleotides are TGTGCCAGCTCACCAGCGGGGACCCGAATGAACACTGAAGCTTTCTTT. The chain combines TRBV18 with TRBJ1-1; weak D call: TRBD1 (5 bases). Per germline, CDR1 KGHSH and CDR2 LQKENI. With 2 bases removed from V and 0 bases from J, the gap between germline ends came to 13 bases. This CDR3 has 16 residues. The entire variable domain, with the rest obtained from reference TRBV18 and TRBJ1-1, is as follows: NAGVMQNPRHLVRRRGQEARLRCSPMKGHSHVYWYRQLPEEGLKFMVYLQKENIIDESGMPKERFSAEFPKEGPSILRIQQVVRGDSAAYFCASSPAGTRMNTEAFFGQGTRLTVV.

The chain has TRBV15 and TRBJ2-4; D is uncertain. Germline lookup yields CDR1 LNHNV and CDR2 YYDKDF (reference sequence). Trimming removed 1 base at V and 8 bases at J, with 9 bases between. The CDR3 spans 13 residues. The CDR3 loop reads CATSRGSPDIQYF. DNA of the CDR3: TGTGCCACCAGCAGAGGGTCGCCTGACATTCAGTACTTC. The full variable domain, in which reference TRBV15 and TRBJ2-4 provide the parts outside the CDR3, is DAMVIQNPRYQVTQFGKPVTLSCSQTLNHNVMYWYQQKSSQAPKLLFHYYDKDFNNEADTPDNFQSRRPNTSFCFLDIRSPGLGDTAMYLCATSRGSPDIQYFGAGTRLSVL.

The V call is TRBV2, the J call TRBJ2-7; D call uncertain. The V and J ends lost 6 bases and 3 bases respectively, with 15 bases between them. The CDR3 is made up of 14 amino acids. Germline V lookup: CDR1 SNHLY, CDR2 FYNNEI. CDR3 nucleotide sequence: TGTGCCAGCAGCATTAATTTACATAGCTACGAGCAGTACTTC. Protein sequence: CASSINLHSYEQYF.

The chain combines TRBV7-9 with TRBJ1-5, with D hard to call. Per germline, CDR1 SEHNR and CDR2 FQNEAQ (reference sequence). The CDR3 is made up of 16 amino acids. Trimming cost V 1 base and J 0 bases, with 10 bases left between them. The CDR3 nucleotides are TGTGCCAGCAGCTTAGGGGCAGGTAATAGCAATCAGCCCCAGCATTTT. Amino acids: CASSLGAGNSNQPQHF.

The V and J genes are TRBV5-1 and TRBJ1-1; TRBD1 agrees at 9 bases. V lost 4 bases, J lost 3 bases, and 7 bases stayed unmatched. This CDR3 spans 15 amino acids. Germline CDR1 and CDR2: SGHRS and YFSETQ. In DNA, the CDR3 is TGCGCCAGCAGCAACAGGGGGCGCGCGGACACTGAAGCTTTCTTT. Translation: CASSNRGRADTEAFF.

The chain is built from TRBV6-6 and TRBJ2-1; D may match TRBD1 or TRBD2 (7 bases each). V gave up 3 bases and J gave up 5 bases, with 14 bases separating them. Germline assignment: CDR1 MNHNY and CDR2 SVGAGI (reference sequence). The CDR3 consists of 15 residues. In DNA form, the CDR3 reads TGTGCCAGCAGTTATGTCCAGGGGGGGAACAATGAGCAGTTCTTC. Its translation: CASSYVQGGNNEQFF.

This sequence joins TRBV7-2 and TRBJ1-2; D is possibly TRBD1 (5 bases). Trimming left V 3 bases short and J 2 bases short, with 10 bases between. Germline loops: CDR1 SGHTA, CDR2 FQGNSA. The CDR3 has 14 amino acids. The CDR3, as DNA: TGTGCCAGCAGCTTTGGGGGAATCAACTATGGCTACACCTTC. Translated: CASSFGGINYGYTF.

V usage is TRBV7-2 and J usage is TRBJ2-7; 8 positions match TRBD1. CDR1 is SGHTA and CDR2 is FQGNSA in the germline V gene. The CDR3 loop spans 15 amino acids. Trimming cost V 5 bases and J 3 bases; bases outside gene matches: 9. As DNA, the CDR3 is TGTGCCAGCAGCCTTCAAGGGACAGGAGGCTACGAGCAGTACTTC. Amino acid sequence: CASSLQGTGGYEQYF.

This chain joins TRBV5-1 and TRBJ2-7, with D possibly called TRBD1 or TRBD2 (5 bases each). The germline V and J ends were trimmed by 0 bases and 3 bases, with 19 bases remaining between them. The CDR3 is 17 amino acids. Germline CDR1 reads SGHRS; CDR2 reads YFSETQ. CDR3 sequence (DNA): TGCGCCAGCAGCTTGGCGAGGGTGACAGCGAGGGGCTACGAGCAGTACTTC. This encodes CASSLARVTARGYEQYF.

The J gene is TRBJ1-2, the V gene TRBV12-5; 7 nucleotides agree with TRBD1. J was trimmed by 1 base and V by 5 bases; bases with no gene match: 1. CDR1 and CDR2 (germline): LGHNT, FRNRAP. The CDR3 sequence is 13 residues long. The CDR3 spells CASGRDSNYGYTF. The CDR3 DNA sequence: TGTGCTAGTGGTCGGGACAGTAACTATGGCTACACCTTC.

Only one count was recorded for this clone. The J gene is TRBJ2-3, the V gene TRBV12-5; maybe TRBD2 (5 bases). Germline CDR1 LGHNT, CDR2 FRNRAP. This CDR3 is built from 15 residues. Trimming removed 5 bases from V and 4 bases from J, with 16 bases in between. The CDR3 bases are TGTGCTAGTGGTCCCCAGGCGGGCGTCCCAGATACGCAGTATTTT. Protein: CASGPQAGVPDTQYF.

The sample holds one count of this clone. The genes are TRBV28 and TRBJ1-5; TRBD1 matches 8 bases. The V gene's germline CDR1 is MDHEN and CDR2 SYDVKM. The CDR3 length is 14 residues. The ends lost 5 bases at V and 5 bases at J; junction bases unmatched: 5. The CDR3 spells CASSPRQGHQPQHF. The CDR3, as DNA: TGTGCCAGCAGTCCCCGACAGGGGCATCAGCCCCAGCATTTT.